The 6 T cell receptor beta chains below come from one sample, sequenced in a study of shared clonotypes between healthy human individuals. Libraries were prepared by immunoSEQ multiplex PCR; TCRdb keeps only in-frame clonotypes and omits some of them. Here the sample spans 300,000 to 400,000 clones, around two thirds being singletons. The sequencing sample was made of memory CD4+ T cells sorted from blood. Indicated subset: CD45RA-negative fraction. Receptors were obtained from a man under 40 in good health.

This clone occurred once. This chain joins TRBV27 and TRBJ2-2; D is undetermined. Trimming shortened V by 4 bases and J by 3 bases, and 12 bases separated the two germline ends. CDR3 length equals 15 residues. Germline CDR1 is MNHEY and CDR2 is SMNVEV (reference sequence). The CDR3 reads CASSSSRLYTGELFF. The DNA of the CDR3 is TGTGCCAGCAGTTCGTCCCGACTTTACACCGGGGAGCTGTTTTTT.

The chain links TRBV5-4 to TRBJ2-7; no clear D gene. This CDR3 is 13 amino acids long. Trimming removed 0 bases at V and 5 bases at J, with 9 bases between. Germline CDR1 reads SGHNT; CDR2 reads YYREEE (reference sequence). This CDR3 is CASSLGYRDEQYF. The DNA for the CDR3 is TGTGCCAGCAGCTTGGGGTACCGGGACGAGCAGTACTTC.

This chain links TRBV5-1 with TRBJ2-5, with no clear D. V gave up 0 bases and J gave up 5 bases, with 11 bases separating them. This CDR3 comprises 14 residues. CDR1 is SGHRS and CDR2 is YFSETQ in the germline V gene. Here the CDR3 DNA reads TGCGCCAGCAGCTTGGCGCCGCTCAGCGAGACCCAGTACTTC. Its translation is CASSLAPLSETQYF.

The V and J genes are TRBV6-5 and TRBJ1-2; D is unresolved. Germline V gene sequence: CDR1 MNHEY, CDR2 SVGAGI. V lost 0 bases and J lost 8, with 16 bases in between. The length of the CDR3 is 15 residues. The CDR3, as DNA: TGTGCCAGCAGTTACTCGCCCCAATACAACGAGGGCTACACCTTC. Protein sequence: CASSYSPQYNEGYTF.

Points on this clone: A far larger clone is one nucleotide away, so this likely arose from a read error. Other DNA sequences within the sample encode an identical CDR3. DNA for the CDR3: TGTGCCAGCTCACCTATACCAGGGACAGAAGATTATGGCTACACCTTC. Its translation is CASSPIPGTEDYGYTF. This rearrangement joins TRBV18 to TRBJ1-2; 7 bases match TRBD1. The V segment lost 3 bases and the J segment 5 bases; nucleotides outside the gene matches: 12. CDR1 and CDR2 (germline): KGHSH, LQKENI. This CDR3 has 16 amino acids.

This chain joins TRBV29-1 and TRBJ2-7; 7 nucleotides agree with TRBD1. This CDR3 is 10 amino acids long. The ends lost 6 bases at V and 5 bases at J; junction bases unmatched: 1. CDR1 is SQVTM, CDR2 ANQGSEA, per germline. DNA of the CDR3: TGCAGCGTAGGGGGCGACGAGCAGTACTTC. It encodes CSVGGDEQYF.